Listed below are T cell receptor beta chains from one sample, sequenced in a study of post-analysis software for immune sequencing data. TCRdb processed the PCR reads anew with MiXCR; each CDR3 protein has one entry. The table has a few hundred thousand distinct CDR3 sequences, less than 40% seen once. The sample comprised blood. The receptors originated from a girl aged 5 to 17 with multiple sclerosis. Each CDR3 is given with its conserved first and last residue. Fields, in order: D gene, V gene, J gene, clone size, CDR3 DNA, CDR3 protein. The D gene is left open where the match is weak. Rows may omit the clone size; those that give it use once, few, many or a size class.

D gene: -; V gene: TRBV12-3/TRBV12-4; J gene: TRBJ2-1; clone size: few; CDR3 DNA: TGTGCCAGCAGCCCTAGATCTGAGCAGTTCTTC; CDR3 protein: CASSPRSEQFF
D gene: -; V gene: TRBV27; J gene: TRBJ1-6; clone size: few; CDR3 DNA: TGTGCCAGCAGTTTCCGGGACACCATTAATTCACCCCTCCACTTT; CDR3 protein: CASSFRDTINSPLHF
D gene: TRBD2; V gene: TRBV4-1; J gene: TRBJ2-1; clone size: many; CDR3 DNA: TGCGCCAGCAGCCAGGTAGCGGGGTACAATGAGCAGTTCTTC; CDR3 protein: CASSQVAGYNEQFF
D gene: -; V gene: TRBV10-3; J gene: TRBJ2-3; clone size: few; CDR3 DNA: TGTGCCATCAGTGACGTGGGAATCGGGACAGATACGCAGTATTTT; CDR3 protein: CAISDVGIGTDTQYF
D gene: -; V gene: TRBV3-1; J gene: TRBJ2-7; clone size: few; CDR3 DNA: TGTGCCAGCAGCCAGATACCATCTTTGAGGGGGAAACGGGACGAGCAGTACTTC; CDR3 protein: CASSQIPSLRGKRDEQYF
D gene: -; V gene: TRBV6-2/TRBV6-3; J gene: TRBJ2-3; clone size: few; CDR3 DNA: TGTGCCAGCAGTTACATCGTCTCGAGCACAGATACGCAGTATTTT; CDR3 protein: CASSYIVSSTDTQYF
D gene: -; V gene: TRBV29-1; J gene: TRBJ1-2; clone size: few; CDR3 DNA: TGCAGCGTTGGACAGGCCCTAAACTATGGCTACACCTTC; CDR3 protein: CSVGQALNYGYTF
D gene: TRBD1; V gene: TRBV6-1; J gene: TRBJ2-4; clone size: -; CDR3 DNA: TGTGCCAGCAGGGGGGACATAGGGGGCCTAGCCAAAAACATTCAGTACTTC; CDR3 protein: CASRGDIGGLAKNIQYF
D gene: TRBD1; V gene: TRBV5-4; J gene: TRBJ2-7; clone size: -; CDR3 DNA: TGTGCCAGCAGCTTAGGACAGGATCCCTACGAGCAGTACTTC; CDR3 protein: CASSLGQDPYEQYF
D gene: -; V gene: TRBV28; J gene: TRBJ1-6; clone size: few; CDR3 DNA: TGTGCCAGCGCTGGAGGGGCCTCCTATAATTCACCCCTCCACTTT; CDR3 protein: CASAGGASYNSPLHF
D gene: TRBD2; V gene: TRBV7-8; J gene: TRBJ2-1; clone size: -; CDR3 DNA: TGTGCCAGCAGCGCAGGGACTAGCGGGGGCTCCTACAATGAGCAGTTCTTC; CDR3 protein: CASSAGTSGGSYNEQFF
D gene: -; V gene: TRBV6-5; J gene: TRBJ1-1; clone size: -; CDR3 DNA: TGTGCCAGCAGTTACGGAGTGGCTGAAGCTTTCTTT; CDR3 protein: CASSYGVAEAFF
D gene: -; V gene: TRBV7-6; J gene: TRBJ2-5; clone size: few; CDR3 DNA: TGTGCCAGCAGCTTAGATTGGTCAGGTGGGGGAGAGACCCAGTACTTC; CDR3 protein: CASSLDWSGGGETQYF
D gene: TRBD1; V gene: TRBV20-1; J gene: TRBJ2-7; clone size: -; CDR3 DNA: TGCAGTGCAAGGGACAGCCACGAGCAGTACTTC; CDR3 protein: CSARDSHEQYF
D gene: -; V gene: TRBV20-1; J gene: TRBJ1-1; clone size: few; CDR3 DNA: TGCAGTGCTAGAGATACGCCCATGAACACTGAAGCTTTCTTT; CDR3 protein: CSARDTPMNTEAFF
D gene: TRBD1; V gene: TRBV12-3/TRBV12-4; J gene: TRBJ1-5; clone size: few; CDR3 DNA: TGTGCCAGCACCCTGGACAGGGGCATCAATCAGCCCCAGCATTTT; CDR3 protein: CASTLDRGINQPQHF
D gene: TRBD2; V gene: TRBV5-5; J gene: TRBJ2-5; clone size: -; CDR3 DNA: TGTGCCAGCAGCTTGCTACTAGCGGGTCCCCAAGAGACCCAGTACTTC; CDR3 protein: CASSLLLAGPQETQYF
D gene: -; V gene: TRBV24-1; J gene: TRBJ2-1; clone size: -; CDR3 DNA: TGTGCCACCGCGGAGGACGGTGGTGAGCAGTTCTTC; CDR3 protein: CATAEDGGEQFF
D gene: -; V gene: TRBV2; J gene: TRBJ2-3; clone size: few; CDR3 DNA: TGTGCCAGCAGTGAAGCGCGATGGGGTACGCAGTATTTT; CDR3 protein: CASSEARWGTQYF
D gene: -; V gene: TRBV10-3; J gene: TRBJ2-7; clone size: few; CDR3 DNA: TGTGCCATCAGTGATATATTGGGACGGGGGACCTACAATGAGCAGTACTTC; CDR3 protein: CAISDILGRGTYNEQYF
D gene: TRBD2; V gene: TRBV28; J gene: TRBJ2-5; clone size: few; CDR3 DNA: TGTGCCAGCAGTCCGAACGGGGGGGCCTGGGAGACCCAGTACTTC; CDR3 protein: CASSPNGGAWETQYF
D gene: -; V gene: TRBV5-1; J gene: TRBJ1-2; clone size: few; CDR3 DNA: TGCGCCAGCAGCCTGGCGGGGCGGGGGGTCGAATCCTATGGCTACACCTTC; CDR3 protein: CASSLAGRGVESYGYTF
D gene: -; V gene: TRBV6-4; J gene: TRBJ1-6; clone size: few; CDR3 DNA: TGTGCCAGCAGCCAGACAGAGAATTCACCCCTCCACTTT; CDR3 protein: CASSQTENSPLHF
D gene: -; V gene: TRBV4-3; J gene: TRBJ1-2; clone size: few; CDR3 DNA: TGCGCCAGCAGCCAAGATCTGGGGGCCGGGGACTATGGCTACACCTTC; CDR3 protein: CASSQDLGAGDYGYTF
D gene: -; V gene: TRBV6-6; J gene: TRBJ2-1; clone size: few; CDR3 DNA: TGTGCCGGGGGTCTGGGTAGGTCCTACAATGAGCAGTTCTTC; CDR3 protein: CAGGLGRSYNEQFF
D gene: -; V gene: TRBV28; J gene: TRBJ2-7; clone size: -; CDR3 DNA: TGTGCCAGCAGTTTAAGGCAGGGGCGCTACGAGCAGTACTTC; CDR3 protein: CASSLRQGRYEQYF
D gene: -; V gene: TRBV4-1; J gene: TRBJ1-5; clone size: few; CDR3 DNA: TGCGCCAGCAGCCAAGACTCAGGGGCAAACCGCAAGCCCCAGCATTTT; CDR3 protein: CASSQDSGANRKPQHF
D gene: -; V gene: TRBV14; J gene: TRBJ2-1; clone size: few; CDR3 DNA: TGTGCCAGCAGCCCCCCACGGGGGGCTAGGAATGAGCAGTTCTTC; CDR3 protein: CASSPPRGARNEQFF
D gene: TRBD1; V gene: TRBV6-5; J gene: TRBJ2-5; clone size: few; CDR3 DNA: TGTGCCAGCCAAATAGGGGGCATGGAGACCCAGTACTTC; CDR3 protein: CASQIGGMETQYF
D gene: -; V gene: TRBV7-9; J gene: TRBJ2-3; clone size: once; CDR3 DNA: TGTGCCAGCAGCTCGATACAGGGAGATACGCAGTATTTT; CDR3 protein: CASSSIQGDTQYF
D gene: -; V gene: TRBV12-3/TRBV12-4; J gene: TRBJ1-5; clone size: -; CDR3 DNA: TGTGCCAGCAGTTCATCTCATCAGCCCCAGCATTTT; CDR3 protein: CASSSSHQPQHF
D gene: TRBD2; V gene: TRBV11-2; J gene: TRBJ2-1; clone size: few; CDR3 DNA: TGTGCCAGCAGCTCGATTACCGGGACTAGCCTCCGGAATGAGCAGTTCTTC; CDR3 protein: CASSSITGTSLRNEQFF
D gene: -; V gene: TRBV13; J gene: TRBJ2-7; clone size: -; CDR3 DNA: TGTGCCAGCAGCCCAGGGCCACAGCCCTACGAGCAGTACTTC; CDR3 protein: CASSPGPQPYEQYF
D gene: -; V gene: TRBV10-3; J gene: TRBJ2-7; clone size: -; CDR3 DNA: TGTGCCATCAGTGAGGACAGGAACTACGAGCAGTACTTC; CDR3 protein: CAISEDRNYEQYF
D gene: -; V gene: TRBV12-3/TRBV12-4; J gene: TRBJ1-1; clone size: few; CDR3 DNA: TGTGCCAGCACGAAGACTATGAACACTGAAGCTTTCTTT; CDR3 protein: CASTKTMNTEAFF
D gene: -; V gene: TRBV9; J gene: TRBJ2-1; clone size: few; CDR3 DNA: TGTGCCAGCAGCGCTCGGACAGATTCTGCCATTAGGTCCTACAATGAGCAGTTCTTC; CDR3 protein: CASSARTDSAIRSYNEQFF
D gene: -; V gene: TRBV6-1; J gene: TRBJ2-3; clone size: few; CDR3 DNA: TGTGCCATTTTTGGACAGTTCACAGATACGCAGTATTTT; CDR3 protein: CAIFGQFTDTQYF
D gene: -; V gene: TRBV6-6; J gene: TRBJ2-5; clone size: -; CDR3 DNA: TGTGCCAGCACCCAGGGGAGGGATAAGACCCAGTACTTC; CDR3 protein: CASTQGRDKTQYF
D gene: -; V gene: TRBV19; J gene: TRBJ2-3; clone size: few; CDR3 DNA: TGTGCCAGTAGTATAGAAGCCTTTGTGAGGCAGTATTTT; CDR3 protein: CASSIEAFVRQYF
D gene: -; V gene: TRBV21-1; J gene: TRBJ2-7; clone size: few; CDR3 DNA: TGTGCCAGACCACTAGTGACATATGGGTCGGTAAGCTCCTACGAGCAGTACTTC; CDR3 protein: CARPLVTYGSVSSYEQYF
D gene: -; V gene: TRBV28; J gene: TRBJ1-4; clone size: few; CDR3 DNA: TGTGCCAGCAGTTCTGTGGGCAGGAACGAAAAACTGTTTTTT; CDR3 protein: CASSSVGRNEKLFF
D gene: TRBD2; V gene: TRBV12-3/TRBV12-4; J gene: TRBJ2-3; clone size: -; CDR3 DNA: TGTGCCAGCAGTTCCCGGACTAGCCAAAGCACAGATACGCAGTATTTT; CDR3 protein: CASSSRTSQSTDTQYF
D gene: TRBD1; V gene: TRBV11-2; J gene: TRBJ1-4; clone size: -; CDR3 DNA: TGTGCCAGCACCTGGACAGGATCTAATGAAAAACTGTTTTTT; CDR3 protein: CASTWTGSNEKLFF
D gene: -; V gene: TRBV20-1; J gene: TRBJ1-1; clone size: -; CDR3 DNA: TGCAGTGCTAGAGTTAGGGCAGACCTTGAAGCTTTCTTT; CDR3 protein: CSARVRADLEAFF
D gene: -; V gene: TRBV10-3; J gene: TRBJ2-5; clone size: few; CDR3 DNA: TGTGCCATCAGTGACTATCGACAAGAGACCCAGTACTTC; CDR3 protein: CAISDYRQETQYF
D gene: -; V gene: TRBV20-1; J gene: TRBJ2-3; clone size: -; CDR3 DNA: TGCAGTGCTGCGGACAGAGGGGTTGGGACGCAGTATTTT; CDR3 protein: CSAADRGVGTQYF
D gene: -; V gene: TRBV6-5; J gene: TRBJ1-2; clone size: -; CDR3 DNA: TGTGCCAGCAGTTACTCAGTCCTTTATGGCTACACCTTC; CDR3 protein: CASSYSVLYGYTF
D gene: -; V gene: TRBV12-3/TRBV12-4; J gene: TRBJ2-3; clone size: -; CDR3 DNA: TGTGCCAGCACCCAATTCCATACGCAGTATTTT; CDR3 protein: CASTQFHTQYF
D gene: TRBD1; V gene: TRBV7-9; J gene: TRBJ1-4; clone size: few; CDR3 DNA: TGTGCCAGCAGCGCTCGACAGGGTATTACCCATAATGAAAAACTGTTTTTT; CDR3 protein: CASSARQGITHNEKLFF
D gene: -; V gene: TRBV3-1; J gene: TRBJ2-7; clone size: -; CDR3 DNA: TGTGCCAGCAGCTACCACAGGGATCGCTACGAGCAGTACTTC; CDR3 protein: CASSYHRDRYEQYF
D gene: -; V gene: TRBV3-1; J gene: TRBJ2-2; clone size: few; CDR3 DNA: TGTGCCAGCAGCCGTTCGGGTCTTAACACCGGGGAGCTGTTTTTT; CDR3 protein: CASSRSGLNTGELFF
D gene: -; V gene: TRBV7-9; J gene: TRBJ1-2; clone size: -; CDR3 DNA: TGTGCCAGCAGCTCCTGGGGGCTCAACTATGGCTACACCTTC; CDR3 protein: CASSSWGLNYGYTF
D gene: TRBD1; V gene: TRBV10-2; J gene: TRBJ1-6; clone size: -; CDR3 DNA: TGCGCCAGCAGTGAGTCATCCGGAGGGGGCGGATCACCCCTCCACTTT; CDR3 protein: CASSESSGGGGSPLHF
D gene: -; V gene: TRBV29-1; J gene: TRBJ1-4; clone size: -; CDR3 DNA: TGCAGCGTTGCCGGGACTGTGGAAGAAAAACTGTTTTTT; CDR3 protein: CSVAGTVEEKLFF
D gene: TRBD2; V gene: TRBV28; J gene: TRBJ2-5; clone size: few; CDR3 DNA: TGTGCCAGCCTCGGGAGGGACTTGTCGGTAACCCAGTACTTC; CDR3 protein: CASLGRDLSVTQYF